This T cell receptor (beta chain) was identified in a study of vaccination and CD4 T cells after COVID-19. Study as a whole: The authors exposed cells to overlapping spike peptides derived from SARS-CoV-2, HCoV-NL63, HCoV-OC43 and HCoV-229E.

Concerning this clonotype itself: Its target is unknown.

Described treatment: approximately 9-day PBMC culture with coronavirus spike peptide pools or control peptides (ViraFEST assay). Sequenced with the Oncomine TCR Beta short-read assay was DNA taken from cultured CD4+ T cells. After culture, CD4+ T cells served as the source for genomic DNA extraction. TCRdb recomputed calls from the PCR reads with MiXCR, one row per CDR3 protein. This sample has some 12,000 distinct CDR3 sequences; just over 20% occur once, and the top ten carry roughly 13%. This CDR3 has 12 residues. Germline assignment: CDR1 SGHNT and CDR2 YENEEA. Trimming removed 1 base at V and 2 bases at J, with 1 base between.

The V and J genes are TRBV11-3 and TRBJ2-3; no definite D call. Sample: CD4+ T cells from blood, cultured in vitro, taken before SARS-CoV-2 vaccination. The origin of this receptor is a human donor who received a COVID-19 vaccine. Written as DNA, the CDR3 is TGTGCCAGCAGCTTAGTCACAGATACGCAGTATTTT. Protein product: CASSLVTDTQYF.